This T cell receptor (beta chain) is from a study of cytomegalovirus exposure and HLA in healthy donors. The CDR3 extends over 17 amino acids. Between the trimmed V and J ends, which lost 10 bases and 5 bases, there was a span of 29 bases. Germline-derived CDR1 and CDR2 are ENHRY and SYGVKD. Vbeta (60) and Jbeta (13) primers were used in the PCR. Profiling relied on immunoSEQ multiplex PCR, and the TCRdb table lists in-frame clones only, not all of them. The sample lists over 150,000 clones; more than 65% were seen once. This clone came up a few times. Sequenced input: PBMCs. The chain employs TRBV10-3 and TRBJ1-1, with TRBD1 as a possible D gene (5 bases). This receptor was taken from a girl aged 2-10 years in good health and CMV-seropositive. CDR3 DNA: TGTGCCACGAGGGGTTGGTGGGCGACAGAGCGGGGTACTGAAGCTTTCTTT. Its translation: CATRGWWATERGTEAFF.